The source of this TCR beta chain is a study of T cell changes during pregnancy in multiple sclerosis. Clones were read by immunoSEQ multiplex PCR, and TCRdb kept only the in-frame ones, dropping some. Of some 60,000 clones listed, approximately 90% were seen once; the top ten hold around 0.38%. CDR1 is GTSNPN and CDR2 is SVGIG in the germline V gene (reference sequence). V was pared by 3 bases and J by 8 bases, with 6 bases of the junction left unmatched. CDR3 length: 15 residues. The receptor was derived from a female donor with multiple sclerosis, enrolled in a pregnancy study. The chain has TRBV30 and TRBJ2-2, with TRBD2 matching 13 bases. The sequencing here drew on CD4+ T cells from peripheral blood mononuclear cells, taken in the third trimester of pregnancy. The CDR3 DNA reads as TGTGCCTGGAGGGGGACTAGCGGGAAGGAGGGGGAGCTGTTTTTT. Amino acids: CAWRGTSGKEGELFF.